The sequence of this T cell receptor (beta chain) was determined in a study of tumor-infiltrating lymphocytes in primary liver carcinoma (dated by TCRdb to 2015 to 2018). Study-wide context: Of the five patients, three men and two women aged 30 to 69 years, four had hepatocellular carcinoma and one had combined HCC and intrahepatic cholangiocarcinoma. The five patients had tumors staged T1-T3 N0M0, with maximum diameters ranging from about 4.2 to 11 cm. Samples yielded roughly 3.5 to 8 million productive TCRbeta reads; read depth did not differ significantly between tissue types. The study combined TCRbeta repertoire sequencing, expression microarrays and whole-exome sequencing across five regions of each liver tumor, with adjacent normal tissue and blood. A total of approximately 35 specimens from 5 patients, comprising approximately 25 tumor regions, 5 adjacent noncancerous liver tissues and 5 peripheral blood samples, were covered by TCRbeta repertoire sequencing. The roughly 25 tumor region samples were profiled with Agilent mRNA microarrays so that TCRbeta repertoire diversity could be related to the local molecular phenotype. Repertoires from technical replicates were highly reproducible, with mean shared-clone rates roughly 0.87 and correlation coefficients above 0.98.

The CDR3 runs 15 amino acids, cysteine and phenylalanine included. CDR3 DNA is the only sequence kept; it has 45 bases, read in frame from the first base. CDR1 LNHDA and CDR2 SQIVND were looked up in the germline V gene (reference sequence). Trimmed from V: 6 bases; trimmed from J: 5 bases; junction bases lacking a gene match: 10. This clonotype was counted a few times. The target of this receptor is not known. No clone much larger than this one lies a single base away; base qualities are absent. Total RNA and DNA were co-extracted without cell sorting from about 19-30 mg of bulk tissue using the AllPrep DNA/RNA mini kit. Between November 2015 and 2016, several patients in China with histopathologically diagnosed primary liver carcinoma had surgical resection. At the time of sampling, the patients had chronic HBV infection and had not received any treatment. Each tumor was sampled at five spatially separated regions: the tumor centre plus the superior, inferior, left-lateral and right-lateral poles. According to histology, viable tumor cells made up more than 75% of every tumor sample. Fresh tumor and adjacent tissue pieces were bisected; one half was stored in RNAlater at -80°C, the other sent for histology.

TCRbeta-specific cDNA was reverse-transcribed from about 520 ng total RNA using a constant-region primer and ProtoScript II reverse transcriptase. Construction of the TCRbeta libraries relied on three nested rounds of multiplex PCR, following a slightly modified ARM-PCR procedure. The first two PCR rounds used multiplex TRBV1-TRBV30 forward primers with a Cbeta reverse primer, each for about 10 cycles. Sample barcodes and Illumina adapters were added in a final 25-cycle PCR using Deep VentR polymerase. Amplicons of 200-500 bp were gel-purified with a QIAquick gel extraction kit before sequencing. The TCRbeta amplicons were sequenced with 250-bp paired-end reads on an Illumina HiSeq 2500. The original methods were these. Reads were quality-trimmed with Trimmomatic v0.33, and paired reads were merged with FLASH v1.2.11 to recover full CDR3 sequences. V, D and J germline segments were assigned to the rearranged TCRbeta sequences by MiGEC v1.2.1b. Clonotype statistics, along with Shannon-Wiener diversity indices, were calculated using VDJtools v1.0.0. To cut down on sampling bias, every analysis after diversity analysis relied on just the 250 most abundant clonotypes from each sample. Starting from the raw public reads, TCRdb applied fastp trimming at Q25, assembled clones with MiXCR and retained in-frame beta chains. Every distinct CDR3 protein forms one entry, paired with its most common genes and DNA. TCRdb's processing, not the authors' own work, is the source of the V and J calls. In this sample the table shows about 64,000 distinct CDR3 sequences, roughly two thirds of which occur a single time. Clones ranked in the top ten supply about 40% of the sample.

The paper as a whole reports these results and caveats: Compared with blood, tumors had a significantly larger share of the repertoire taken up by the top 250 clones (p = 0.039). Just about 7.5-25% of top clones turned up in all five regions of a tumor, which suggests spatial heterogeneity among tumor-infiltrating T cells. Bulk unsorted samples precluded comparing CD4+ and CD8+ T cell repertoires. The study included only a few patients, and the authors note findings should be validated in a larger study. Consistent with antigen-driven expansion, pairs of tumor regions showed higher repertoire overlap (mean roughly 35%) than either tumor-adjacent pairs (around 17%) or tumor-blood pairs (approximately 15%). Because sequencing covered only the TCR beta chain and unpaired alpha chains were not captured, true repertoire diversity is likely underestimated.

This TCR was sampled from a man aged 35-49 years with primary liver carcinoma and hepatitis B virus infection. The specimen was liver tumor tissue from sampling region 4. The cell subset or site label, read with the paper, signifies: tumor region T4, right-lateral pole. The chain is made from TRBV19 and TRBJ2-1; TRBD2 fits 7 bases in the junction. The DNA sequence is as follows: TGTGCCAGTAGCCGAGCCGGGACTACTGACAATGAGCAGTTCTTC. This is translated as CASSRAGTTDNEQFF.